This T cell receptor beta chain was recovered during a study of cytomegalovirus exposure and HLA in healthy donors. With respect to this clone: At one end the junction does not follow the germline gene, possibly because of a read error.

This PCR relied on a set of 60 Vbeta primers and 13 Jbeta primers. The protocol was immunoSEQ multiplex PCR, while the TCRdb copy is restricted to in-frame clones and leaves out a portion. Counted here are 150,000 to 200,000 clones, around 80% occurring once; the ten biggest clones make up around 2.1%. Germline assignment: CDR1 SGHRS and CDR2 YFSETQ. This CDR3 is 13 amino acids long. Sequenced material: PBMCs. This rearrangement joins TRBV5-1 to TRBJ2-7; 9 positions agree with TRBD2. The source of this sequence is a woman younger than 35 in good health and CMV-seropositive. CDR3 loop: CASRGTSSFEQYF. The DNA of the CDR3 is TGCGCCAGCAGGGGGACTAGCTCCTTCGAGCAGTACTTC.